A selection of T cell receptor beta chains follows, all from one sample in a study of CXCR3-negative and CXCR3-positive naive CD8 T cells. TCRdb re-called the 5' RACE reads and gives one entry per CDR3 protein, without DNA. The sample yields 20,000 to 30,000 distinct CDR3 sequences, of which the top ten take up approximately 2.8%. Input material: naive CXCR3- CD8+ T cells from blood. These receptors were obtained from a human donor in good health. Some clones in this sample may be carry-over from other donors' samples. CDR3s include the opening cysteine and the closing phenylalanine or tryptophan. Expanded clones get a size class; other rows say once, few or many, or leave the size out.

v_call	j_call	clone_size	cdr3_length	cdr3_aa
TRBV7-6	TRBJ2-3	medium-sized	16	CASSPKQGRDGDTQYF
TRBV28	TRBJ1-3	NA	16	CASSPWGIHSGNTIYF
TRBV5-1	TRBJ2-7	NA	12	CASSLVVYEQYF
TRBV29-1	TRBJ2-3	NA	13	CSVEAGGTDTQYF
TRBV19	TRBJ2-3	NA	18	CASSIPPAGRGGPHTQYF
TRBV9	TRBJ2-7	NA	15	CASSPLAGRDYEQYF
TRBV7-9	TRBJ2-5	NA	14	CASSPPRGRETQYF
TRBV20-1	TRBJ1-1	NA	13	CSARWQGSIEAFF
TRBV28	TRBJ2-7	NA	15	CASRLGQGTTYEQYF
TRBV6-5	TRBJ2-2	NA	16	CASSLERGANTGELFF
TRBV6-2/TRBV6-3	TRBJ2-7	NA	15	CASTEPGLGLKEQYF
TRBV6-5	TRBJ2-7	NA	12	CASSQGGYEQYF
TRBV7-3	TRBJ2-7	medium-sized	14	CASSPGTGGIEQYF
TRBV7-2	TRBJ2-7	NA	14	CASSLWTLPYEQYF
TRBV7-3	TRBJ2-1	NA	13	CASRGTGYNEQFF
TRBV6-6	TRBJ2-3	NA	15	CASSPDSPGPDTQYF
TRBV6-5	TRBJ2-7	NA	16	CASSLTGGISSYEQYF
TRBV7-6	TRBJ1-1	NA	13	CASSFTANTEAFF
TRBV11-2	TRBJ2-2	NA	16	CASSLTLQGGTGELFF
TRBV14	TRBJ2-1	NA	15	CASSRKVGSWSEQFF
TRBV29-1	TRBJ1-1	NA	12	CTRRTMNTEAFF
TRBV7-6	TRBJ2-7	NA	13	CASSLGGVNEQYF
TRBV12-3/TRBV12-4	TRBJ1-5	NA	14	CASSPLGLNQPQHF
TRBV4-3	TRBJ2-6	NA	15	CASSQETTGANVLTF
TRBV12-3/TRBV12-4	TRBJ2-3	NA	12	CASSPERDTQYF
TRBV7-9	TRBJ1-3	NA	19	CASSLGPNRHWVSGNTIYF
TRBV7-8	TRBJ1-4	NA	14	CASRPRDGQEKLFF
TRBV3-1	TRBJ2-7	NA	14	CASSPPQGTYEQYF